What follows describes a single TCR beta chain. The data stem from a study of blood T cell repertoires in COVID-19. Whole-study context: PBMCs, B-cell-depleted T cells, or T cells provided the cDNA or gDNA that made up the material.

TCRdb's table, derived via immunoSEQ multiplex PCR, lists solely in-frame clones and lacks some. Of some 51,000 clones in the sample, 90% were seen once. V was clipped by 4 bases and J by 1 base; unmatched bases: 6. The CDR3 loop spans 17 amino acids. Per germline, CDR1 SGHNT and CDR2 YENEEA. The receptor comes from a human donor with active COVID-19. The donor label of this sample is uncertain. The sample comprised peripheral blood. The chain couples TRBV11-3 to TRBJ2-2; 10 bases align to TRBD2. The CDR3 DNA sequence: TGTGCCAGCAGCTCGGACTTAGCGGGGGGGAACACCGGGGAGCTGTTTTTT. This encodes CASSSDLAGGNTGELFF.